These 28 T cell receptor beta chains were sequenced from one sample in a study of T cells in women clearing cervical HPV infection (dated by TCRdb to 2017 to 2018). Libraries came from the immunoSEQ multiplex PCR assay. The table comes from immuneACCESS by way of TCRdb, which keeps in-frame sequences with V and J called. Part of the clones is missing from these tables; in studies checked, under half for an unresolved V gene and the rest for unknown reasons. This sample's records show about 48,000 clones. Together, the top ten hold roughly 1.6% of the sample. Sequencing input: blood buffy coat. The receptors derive from a woman between 18 and 70 years old with a cervical HPV16 infection that either progressed to CIN3+ or cleared (not recorded which).

Points on this clone: Read coverage stops 3 residues before the CDR3 terminus; the germline J gene supplies the remainder. V and J are TRBV19 and TRBJ1-1, with TRBD1 matching 10 bases. The CDR3 consists of 16 residues. Germline-derived CDR1 and CDR2 are LNHDA and SQIVND (reference sequence). J lost 1 base, V lost 6 bases, and 8 bases had no gene match. The CDR3 here is CASRKTGGTQNTEAFF. CDR3 bases read: TGTGCCAGTAGAAAGACAGGGGGCACTCAGAACACTGAA.

Remarks on this clone: The read is 3 residues too short to cover the CDR3 end, so that end is filled in from the germline J gene. The chain employs TRBV20-1 and TRBJ1-1; possibly TRBD1 for D (5 bases). This CDR3 is built from 15 residues. V dropped 3 bases and J dropped 1 base, with 15 bases sitting between them. Looked up from germline, CDR1 is DFQATT and CDR2 is SNEGSKA (reference sequence). CDR3: CSASAPTGRNTEAFF. CDR3 DNA, as far as it was read: TGCAGTGCTAGTGCCCCAACAGGAAGGAACACTGAA.

As concerns this clone: From the germline J gene comes the end of the CDR3, since the read stops 3 residues before it. V and J are TRBV5-1 and TRBJ2-5; 12 bases align to TRBD1. Germline trimming cut 5 bases from V and 5 bases from J; bases unmatched to any gene: 7. Germline CDR1 and CDR2: SGHRS and YFSETQ. This CDR3 region has 15 residues. CDR3 sequence reads: CASRRDRGPRETQYF. The CDR3 bases that were read are TGCGCCAGCAGAAGGGACAGGGGGCCTAGGGAGACC. The entire variable domain, with the rest obtained from reference TRBV5-1 and TRBJ2-5, is as follows: KAGVTQTPRYLIKTRGQQVTLSCSPISGHRSVSWYQQTPGQGLQFLFEYFSETQRNKGNFPGRFSGRQFSNSRSEMNVSTLELGDSALYLCASRRDRGPRETQYFGPGTRLLVL.

For this clone: The read stops 3 residues short of the end of the CDR3; the missing end is completed from the germline J gene. This sequence joins TRBV5-1 and TRBJ2-3, with D perhaps matching TRBD2 (6 bases). V lost 3 bases to trimming and J lost 2 bases, with 10 bases between them. This CDR3 spans 14 amino acids. Per the germline V gene, CDR1 is SGHRS and CDR2 is YFSETQ. The covered CDR3 bases are TGCGCCAGCAGCTCGGGACTGGACACAGATACG. It specifies CASSSGLDTDT. The CDR3, in full, reads CASSSGLDTDTQYF.

The chain's CDR3 is CASSHDRSEQYF. The covered CDR3 bases are TGTGCCAGCAGCCACGACAGAAGCGAG. The chain carries TRBV7-9 and TRBJ2-7, with D possibly matching TRBD1 (5 bases). The read gets to within 3 residues of the CDR3 end, and the germline J gene fills in the rest. The CDR3 has 12 amino acids. V lost 5 bases and J lost 6, with 11 bases in between. Germline loops: CDR1 SEHNR, CDR2 FQNEAQ (reference sequence).

For this clone: The CDR3 is cut off 3 residues early in the read; its end comes from the germline J gene. V and J are TRBV24-1 and TRBJ2-7; 11 bases agree with TRBD2. CDR1 and CDR2 (germline): KGHDR, SFDVKD. Trimming took 5 bases from V and 4 from J; bases not matched to a gene: 6. CDR3 length: 15 amino acids. The CDR3 region is CATSGTSGSSYEQYF. The DNA read from the CDR3 is TGTGCCACCAGTGGAACTAGCGGGAGTTCGTACGAG.

Comments on this clone: The sequence runs out 3 residues before the end of the CDR3; the remainder is reconstructed from the germline J gene. The chain employs TRBV5-5 and TRBJ1-3; TRBD1 matches 7 bases. CDR3 length: 15 amino acids. V lost 4 bases, J lost 4 bases, and 8 bases stayed unmatched. Looked up from germline, CDR1 is SGHKS and CDR2 is YYEKEE (reference sequence). The CDR3 DNA, read in part, is TGTGCCAGCAGCCTAAACAGGGGATACGGAAACACC. Translating gives CASSLNRGYGNT. The complete CDR3 reads CASSLNRGYGNTIYF.

Remarks on this clone: Coverage ceases 3 residues before the CDR3 finishes, and the germline J gene fills in the end. This sequence joins TRBV20-1 and TRBJ2-3; 7 bases are shared with TRBD2. Germline V CDR1 and CDR2: DFQATT, SNEGSKA (reference sequence). The CDR3 has 14 residues. V lost 8 bases to trimming and J lost 0 bases; unmatched junction nucleotides: 8. The part of the CDR3 DNA that was read is TGCAGTACCACTAGCGCCCCTAGCACAGATACG. Translated: CSTTSAPSTDT. The full CDR3 sequence reads CSTTSAPSTDTQYF.

About this clone itself: Sequencing ends 3 residues short of the CDR3 end; the germline J gene provides the rest. This sequence joins TRBV27 and TRBJ2-7; possible D gene TRBD1, 5 bases. Trimming removed 8 bases from V and 2 bases from J, with 13 bases in between. CDR3 length: 13 residues. The V gene's germline CDR1 is MNHEY and CDR2 SMNVEV (reference sequence). CDR3 residues: CASRSRAAYEQYF. The DNA read from the CDR3 is TGTGCCAGCCGATCCAGGGCCGCCTACGAG.

For this clone: The read is 3 residues too short to cover the CDR3 end, so that end is filled in from the germline J gene. This sequence joins TRBV10-3 and TRBJ1-1; 9 nucleotides match TRBD1. The CDR3 consists of 16 residues. The V segment lost 5 bases and the J segment 1 base; nucleotides outside the gene matches: 8. Germline V gene sequence: CDR1 ENHRY, CDR2 SYGVKD. Incomplete CDR3 DNA: TGTGCCATCAGTCGTCCCGGGACAGGGCCGAACACTGAA. Translating it yields CAISRPGTGPNTE. The full CDR3 protein reads CAISRPGTGPNTEAFF.

On this clone: From the germline J gene comes the end of the CDR3, since the read stops 3 residues before it. The chain carries TRBV20-1 and TRBJ2-3, with TRBD2 identical over 10 bases. CDR3 length: 16 residues. Germline values: CDR1 DFQATT, CDR2 SNEGSKA (reference sequence). The V segment lost 6 bases and the J segment 4 bases; nucleotides outside the gene matches: 13. The sequenced part of the CDR3 DNA is TGCAGTGCCCGTAGCGGGAGGCCCTACGGTGCAGATACG. Translation gives CSARSGRPYGADT. The full CDR3 protein is CSARSGRPYGADTQYF.

Concerning this clone itself: The read stops 3 residues short of the end of the CDR3; the missing end is completed from the germline J gene. This chain links TRBV11-2 with TRBJ2-2; perhaps D is TRBD1 or TRBD2 (5 bases each). The germline V gene encodes CDR1 SGHAT and CDR2 FQNNGV. The CDR3 covers 15 residues. Trimming pared 0 bases from V and 5 bases from J, leaving 10 bases between. CDR3 bases read: TGTGCCAGCAGCTTAGATAGAGGGGCGACCGGGGAG. It codes for CASSLDRGATGE. From start to end, the CDR3 is CASSLDRGATGELFF. Combining the CDR3 with reference TRBV11-2 and TRBJ2-2 gives the whole variable domain EAGVAQSPRYKIIEKRQSVAFWCNPISGHATLYWYQQILGQGPKLLIQFQNNGVVDDSQLPKDRFSAERLKGVDSTLKIQPAKLEDSAVYLCASSLDRGATGELFFGEGSRLTVL.

As regards this clone: The CDR3 end is not reached by the read, which stops 3 residues before it; the germline J gene fills it in. V usage is TRBV28 and J usage is TRBJ1-4; perhaps TRBD1 as D (6 bases). The CDR3 has 14 residues. The germline gives CDR1 MDHEN, CDR2 SYDVKM. Trimming took off 4 bases at V and 6 bases at J, with 12 bases between the two ends. CDR3 bases read: TGTGCCAGCAGTTCGCAGGGGACCGATGAAAAA. Protein product: CASSSQGTDEK. From start to end, the CDR3 is CASSSQGTDEKLFF.

With respect to this clone: The read stops 3 residues short of the end of the CDR3; the missing end is completed from the germline J gene. The chain carries TRBV15 and TRBJ1-3; a possible D gene is TRBD1 (5 bases). Trimming removed 3 bases at V and 4 bases at J, with 10 bases between. The CDR3 is 14 amino acids. Germline V lookup: CDR1 LNHNV, CDR2 YYDKDF (reference sequence). The CDR3: CATSSRESGNTIYF. Incomplete CDR3 DNA: TGTGCCACCAGCAGCAGGGAGTCCGGAAACACC.

On this clone itself: The read gets to within 3 residues of the CDR3 end, and the germline J gene fills in the rest. J is TRBJ2-2 and V is TRBV10-3, with D hard to call. The V gene's germline CDR1 is ENHRY and CDR2 SYGVKD. There are 17 residues in the CDR3. Trimming cost V 5 bases and J 2 bases, with 18 bases left between them. Incomplete CDR3 DNA: TGTGCCATCAGTCCTTCGAACCTGAATACAAACACCGGGGAG. This codes for CAISPSNLNTNTGE. The whole CDR3 protein reads CAISPSNLNTNTGELFF.

Worth noting for this clone: The read stops 3 residues short of the end of the CDR3; the missing end is completed from the germline J gene. The chain uses TRBV18 and TRBJ1-3; 9 positions agree with TRBD1. J lost 0 bases, V lost 2 bases, and 5 bases had no gene match. The germline CDR1 and CDR2 sequences are KGHSH and LQKENI. CDR3 length: 17 amino acids. CDR3 amino acids: CASSPVTGGISGNTIYF. CDR3 DNA, as far as it was read: TGTGCCAGCTCACCAGTGACAGGGGGGATCTCTGGAAACACC.

In regard to this clone: The CDR3 is cut off 3 residues early in the read; its end comes from the germline J gene. The chain links TRBV7-6 to TRBJ2-1, with TRBD1 identical over 10 bases. V lost 2 bases to trimming and J lost 5 bases; unmatched junction nucleotides: 12. Germline values: CDR1 SGHVS, CDR2 FNYEAQ. This CDR3 contains 18 residues. The CDR3 DNA, read in part, is TGTGCCAGCAGCTTATCCGGGACAGGGGAGGGGAAAGACAATGAG. This codes for CASSLSGTGEGKDNE. The complete CDR3 sequence is CASSLSGTGEGKDNEQFF. The variable domain in full, with the rest retrieved from reference TRBV7-6 and TRBJ2-1, is GAGVSQSPRYKVTKRGQDVALRCDPISGHVSLYWYRQALGQGPEFLTYFNYEAQQDKSGLPNDRFSAERPEGSISTLTIQRTEQRDSAMYRCASSLSGTGEGKDNEQFFGPGTRLTVL.

Details on this clone: The sequenced fragment ends 3 residues before the CDR3 boundary, so the rest is inferred from the germline J gene. The V and J genes are TRBV20-1 and TRBJ1-1; D is undetermined. The CDR3 totals 13 residues. Germline V CDR1 and CDR2: DFQATT, SNEGSKA (reference sequence). Trimming shortened V by 4 bases and J by 2 bases, and 11 bases separated the two germline ends. CDR3 protein: CSATPAGNTEAFF. The part of the CDR3 DNA that was read is TGCAGTGCTACCCCCGCGGGAAACACTGAA.

Of note for this clone: Relative to the germline gene, one junction end is altered; a read error may explain this. Read sequence stops 3 residues before the CDR3 end, and the germline J gene provides the missing end. The J gene is TRBJ2-3, the V gene TRBV4-2, with D tentatively TRBD2 (6 bases). The germline V gene has CDR1 LGHNA and CDR2 YNFKEQ. The CDR3 covers 16 residues. The chain's CDR3 is CASSQDPGDATDTQYF. The DNA read from the CDR3 is TGCGCCAGCAGCCAAGATCCGGGGGACGCCACAGATACG.

A note on this clone: The read ends 3 residues early relative to the CDR3; the germline J gene fills the gap. The chain has TRBV7-7 and TRBJ2-1, with 10 bases matching TRBD1. The CDR3 extends over 13 amino acids. Germline trimming cut 5 bases from V and 7 bases from J; bases unmatched to any gene: 2. Germline V gene lookup returns CDR1 SSHAT and CDR2 FNYEAQ (reference sequence). This CDR3 is CASSTGQGNEQFF. CDR3 bases read: TGTGCCAGCAGCACGGGACAGGGGAATGAG.

Measured by frequency, this clone is large. The CDR3 end is not reached by the read, which stops 3 residues before it; the germline J gene fills it in. This chain uses TRBV6-1 with TRBJ1-5, with D possibly TRBD1 on 5 matching bases. Trimming removed 4 bases at V and 0 bases at J, with 7 bases between. Germline CDR1 and CDR2: MNHNS and SASEGT. This CDR3 region has 14 residues. The CDR3 sequence is CASSGGYSNQPQHF. The covered CDR3 bases are TGTGCCAGCAGTGGGGGCTATAGCAATCAGCCC.

As concerns this clone: Sequence at one end of the junction differs from germline and may be a read error. The CDR3 is cut off 3 residues early in the read; its end comes from the germline J gene. The J gene is TRBJ1-6, the V gene TRBV4-2; TRBD1 is a possible D gene (5 bases). From germline, CDR1 is LGHNA and CDR2 YNFKEQ. CDR3 length: 15 amino acids. The covered CDR3 bases are TGCGCCAGCAGCCAAGGACACTCCTATAATTCACCC. Its translation: CASSQGHSYNSP. The entire CDR3 is CASSQGHSYNSPLHF.

As concerns this clone: The read halts 3 residues ahead of the CDR3 end, with the missing end drawn from the germline J gene. The chain joins TRBV20-1 to TRBJ1-2; 7 nucleotides line up with TRBD1. J was trimmed by 7 bases and V by 4 bases; bases with no gene match: 9. The CDR3 has 13 residues. Germline values: CDR1 DFQATT, CDR2 SNEGSKA (reference sequence). The sequenced CDR3 bases are TGCAGTGCTAAACTAGACAGGGCGGTTGGC. Its translation: CSAKLDRAVG. The full CDR3 protein is CSAKLDRAVGYTF.

In the case of this clone: The read gets to within 3 residues of the CDR3 end, and the germline J gene fills in the rest. The chain links TRBV5-1 to TRBJ2-1; 9 bases align to TRBD2. The V gene's germline CDR1 is SGHRS and CDR2 YFSETQ. The CDR3 is made up of 15 amino acids. Losses at the gene ends were 0 bases for V and 6 bases for J; bases not matched to a gene: 4. CDR3 DNA, as far as it was read: TGCGCCAGCAGCTTGGTAGCGGGAGTCCGCAATGAG. Amino acids: CASSLVAGVRNE. The full CDR3 protein reads CASSLVAGVRNEQFF. Complete variable domain (other parts from reference TRBV5-1 and TRBJ2-1): KAGVTQTPRYLIKTRGQQVTLSCSPISGHRSVSWYQQTPGQGLQFLFEYFSETQRNKGNFPGRFSGRQFSNSRSEMNVSTLELGDSALYLCASSLVAGVRNEQFFGPGTRLTVL.

With respect to this clone: The read stops 3 residues short of the end of the CDR3; the missing end is completed from the germline J gene. V is TRBV29-1 and J is TRBJ2-7; D is possibly TRBD2 (6 bases). The ends were cut back, 0 bases at V and 4 bases at J, with 10 bases in the middle. The germline CDR1 and CDR2 sequences are SQVTM and ANQGSEA. CDR3 length equals 13 residues. This chain's CDR3 is CSVEEGAGYEQYF. The CDR3 bases that were read are TGCAGCGTTGAAGAGGGCGCGGGGTACGAG.

A note on this clone: The sequenced fragment ends 3 residues before the CDR3 boundary, so the rest is inferred from the germline J gene. This chain joins TRBV6-1 and TRBJ2-6, with 7 bases fitting TRBD1. This CDR3 spans 15 amino acids. From germline, CDR1 is MNHNS and CDR2 SASEGT. After removal of 4 bases from V and 4 bases from J, the junction contained 4 bases not matched to a gene. The sequenced CDR3 bases are TGTGCCAGCAGTGTAGACAGGGCAGGGGCCAACGTC. As protein: CASSVDRAGANV. The entire CDR3 reads CASSVDRAGANVLTF.

Remarks on this clone: The read falls 3 residues short of the CDR3 end, and the missing part is taken from the germline J gene. This chain uses TRBV7-8 with TRBJ2-5, with D unclear. Germline V gives CDR1 SGHVS, CDR2 FQNEAQ. The CDR3 is 13 amino acids. V dropped 5 bases and J dropped 4 bases, with 11 bases sitting between them. The sequenced CDR3 bases are TGTGCCAGCAGCCCGACTTATGGAGAGACC. Amino acids: CASSPTYGET. The whole CDR3 sequence is CASSPTYGETQYF.

Details on this clone: The read terminates 3 residues ahead of where the CDR3 ends, so the germline J gene completes it. The V and J genes are TRBV6-2 or TRBV6-3 and TRBJ1-5, with a possible D match to TRBD1 (6 bases). The CDR3 is 15 amino acids. Germline loops: CDR1 MNHEY, CDR2 SVGEGT. Trimming cost V 6 bases and J 1 base, with 13 bases left between them. CDR3 loop: CASRRTGMSNQPQHF. Partial CDR3 DNA: TGTGCCAGCAGGCGAACAGGGATGAGCAATCAGCCC.